This T cell receptor beta chain was identified in a study of shared clonotypes between healthy human individuals (TCRdb year 2020). Looking at the study overall: The cohort comprised a couple of women and a few men aged 18 to 49 years. Leukapheresis yielded between about 0.8 and 9.5 billion PBMCs per donor. To estimate repertoire size and how much clonotype sharing occurs between individuals, the study deeply sequenced the blood TCR repertoires of five healthy adults. Different laboratories and diverse techniques were used to prepare libraries and sequence TCR repertoires, to increase sequencing depth and limit assay-specific biases. The study at large found these results: Based on pairwise subsampling, the degree of clonotype sharing among donors was expected to be affected by sequencing depth. Sampling was limited to blood, and TCR repertoires in tissue likely differ from TCR repertoires in blood. Because the study included a small number of donors, the genetic and exposure-history diversity represented was limited.

Reading the germline V gene (reference sequence) gives CDR1 MNHEY and CDR2 SMNVEV. There are 14 amino acids in the CDR3, from cysteine to phenylalanine inclusive. The CDR3 DNA has 42 bases and is translated from base 1. Between the V and J ends, shortened by 6 bases and 8 bases respectively, the junction contains 17 bases. Points on this clone: The antigen this receptor binds is unknown. Base qualities are not provided; no much larger clone lies one nucleotide away.

Using the deep immunoSEQ assay, multiplex PCR amplified TCR CDR3 regions from genomic DNA. For each cell subset, the extracted genomic DNA was distributed evenly across all wells of several immunoSEQ 96-well plates, and each plate served as one replicate. For unsorted PBMC, each replicate PCR was loaded with approximately 320 ng genomic DNA, equivalent to 25,000 to 35,000 T cell genomes. Unsorted PBMC genomic DNA was sequenced across ten immunoSEQ deep assay plates. Purified libraries were measured with a Qubit 3.0 fluorometer, size-checked on a Bioanalyzer 2100, and measured again with the KAPA Library Quantification kit. Each immunoSEQ 96-well plate was sequenced on its own single-read 150-cycle Illumina NextSeq 550 flow cell. As for the original processing: Because only junctional sequences without quality scores were contained in the immunoSEQ output, filtering matching that applied to full-length reads could not be performed. To assign V/J genes and CDR3, sequences were annotated using PyIR, a Python wrapper for IgBLAST v1.9, with IMGT germline references. Reads with weak V/J assignments (E-value above 1e-6), missing CDR3, stop codons, out-of-frame junctions, or ambiguous translated residues were removed. V3J clonotypes were defined by identical inferred V gene, J gene, and CDR3 amino acid sequence. To compute the percentage overlap between repertoires, the number of shared unique clonotypes was divided by the size of the smaller repertoire. RTK rarefaction, the Chao1 estimator, and Recon v2.1 estimates of unobserved clonotypes were used to assess repertoire richness. Drawn from immuneACCESS, this table holds only the in-frame rearrangements with V and J called that TCRdb kept. Clones are partly lost; checked studies trace under half to an unresolved V gene and leave the rest unexplained. V, J and clone size are those of that table, while D and trimming were read from the DNA. The sample contains about 470,000 clones, around 79% of them found a single time. The ten largest make up around 14% of the sample.

The donors were healthy, HIV-negative adults who had no recently reported acute infections or vaccinations. All donors were Caucasian adults living in Nashville, Tennessee, USA. In the unsorted samples, 70 million to 90 million PBMCs were counted, and genomic DNA was extracted using the QIAamp DNA Blood Mini kit. Blood was collected by leukapheresis, and PBMCs were isolated by Ficoll-Histopaque density gradient centrifugation and then cryopreserved in liquid nitrogen vapor phase. The material sequenced was PBMCs. The clonotype originates from a woman aged 40 to 50 in good health. Some clones in this sample may be carry-over from other donors' samples. Recombination joined TRBV27 with TRBJ2-1, and possibly TRBD2, on 5 matching bases. The bases are TGTGCCAGCAGGCCCCGGGATCCCTGGGATGAGCAGTTCTTC. Its protein reads: CASRPRDPWDEQFF.